This T cell receptor beta chain came from a study of Ad26.COV2.S vaccination and SARS-CoV-2 variants (dated by TCRdb to the early 2020s). Some background on the complete study: Donors in the vaccine arm were drawn from COV1001, a phase I-IIa trial of Ad26.COV2.S in healthy adults that was multicentre, randomized, double-blind and placebo-controlled. Ad26.COV2.S was administered intramuscularly at a dose of 5x10^10 or 1x10^11 viral particles, either as one shot or as two shots given 56 days apart. TCRbeta repertoire sequencing was used to assess the specificity and breadth of SARS-CoV-2-reactive T cell receptors after Ad26.COV2.S vaccination. A total of roughly 30 samples were included in the TCR-sequenced set, comprising around 19 Ad26.COV2.S vaccine recipients, 5 placebo recipients and 8 SARS-CoV-2 convalescent individuals. Participants in the trial were split at random into five groups of five each, receiving low-dose or high-dose Ad26.COV2.S once or twice, or else placebo on both occasions. Investigators remained blinded to trial group allocation during experiments and outcome assessment.

The germline V gene specifies MNHEY as CDR1 and SVGAGI as CDR2. The CDR3 starts with the cysteine, ends with the phenylalanine, and has 14 residues. The kept DNA is CDR3 alone, 42 bases in frame from the first base. V gives up 4 bases and J gives up 2 bases, and the segment between their germline ends measures 10 bases. Points on this clone: Its antigen remains undetermined. Nothing much larger sits one base from this clone, and base qualities are not available.

In light of the paper, this sample's treatment or condition label describes: over 15 received Ad26.COV2.S at low or high dose, single or two shots; about 5 received placebo; per-sample allocation not given. Repertoires of vaccine and placebo recipients were sequenced from samples collected on day 63 after the first injection. Cohort 1b enrolled about two dozen adults aged 18-55 years at a single site in Boston, USA, between 29 July and 7 August 2020. As a vaccine, Ad26.COV2.S was a replication-incompetent adenovirus type 26 vector that expressed a prefusion-stabilized SARS-CoV-2 spike protein derived from the original Wuhan strain. TCRbeta CDR3 regions were sequenced with the immunoSEQ Assay. After extraction, genomic DNA underwent amplification by bias-controlled multiplex PCR, followed by high-throughput sequencing. The paper's processing steps were these. Collapsing and filtering of sequences were performed to quantify the absolute abundance of each unique TCRbeta CDR3 region. Usable DNA was measured by amplifying reference genes present in all nucleated cells, and TCRbeta template counts were normalized to that usable DNA to estimate T cell fraction. Repertoire TCRs were annotated as SARS-CoV-2-specific when V gene, CDR3 amino acid sequence and J gene were exactly matched to a known reactive TCR set. The reference SARS-CoV-2 TCR set was obtained from MIRA and was filtered for enrichment in COVID-19-positive ImmuneCODE repertoires, whereby public or cross-reactive TCRs were removed. Drawing on the MIRA antigens, annotated TCRs were analysed further at the level of specific ORF or position within ORF. Breadth was defined as annotated unique rearrangements over total unique productive rearrangements; depth was the summed frequency of those rearrangements. Group comparisons of TCR breadth used two-sided Wilcoxon rank-sum tests. TCRdb holds this immuneACCESS table with in-frame rearrangements only. Some clones are missing; in checked studies, unresolved V genes explain under half, and the rest has no known cause. The D gene and trimming were derived from the DNA, and the V and J assignments and clone size from that table. Present in this sample are approximately 360,000 clones, approximately 83% of which were seen just once. Around 7% of the sample goes to the ten largest clones.

Study-wide findings and limitations: The study lacked the statistical power to compare responses across vaccine doses or regimens. Spike-specific TCR breadth was higher in Ad26.COV2.S recipients than in placebo recipients (P = 0.0014). After vaccination, substantial breadth of spike-specific CD8+ and CD4+ T cell responses was reported. The authors noted that the TCR breadth and depth analyses may have underestimated total T cell responses. Vaccine and placebo recipients had similar non-spike TCR breadth, a finding consistent with the vaccine containing only spike.

The chain was built from TRBV6-5 and TRBJ2-3; the D gene lacks a confident call. The sequence was obtained from a person between 18 and 65 years old who received the Ad26.COV2.S COVID-19 vaccine or a placebo. The sample consisted of peripheral blood, taken in a trial of Ad26.COV2.S vaccine versus placebo. The CDR3 protein is CASSSRLPTDTQYF. The DNA is as follows: TGTGCCAGCAGTTCTCGGCTCCCCACAGATACGCAGTATTTT.